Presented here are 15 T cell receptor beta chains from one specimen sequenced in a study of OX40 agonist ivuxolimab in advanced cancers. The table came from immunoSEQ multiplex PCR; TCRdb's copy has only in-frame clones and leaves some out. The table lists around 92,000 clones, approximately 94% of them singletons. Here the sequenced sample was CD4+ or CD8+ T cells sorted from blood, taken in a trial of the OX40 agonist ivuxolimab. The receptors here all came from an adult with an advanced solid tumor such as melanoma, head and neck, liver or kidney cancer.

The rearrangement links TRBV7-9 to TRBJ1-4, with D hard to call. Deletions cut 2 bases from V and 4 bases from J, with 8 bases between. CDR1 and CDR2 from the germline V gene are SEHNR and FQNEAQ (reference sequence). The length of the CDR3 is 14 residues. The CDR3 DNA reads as TGTGCCAGCAGCTTAAATACCGTTAATGAAAAACTGTTTTTT. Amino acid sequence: CASSLNTVNEKLFF.

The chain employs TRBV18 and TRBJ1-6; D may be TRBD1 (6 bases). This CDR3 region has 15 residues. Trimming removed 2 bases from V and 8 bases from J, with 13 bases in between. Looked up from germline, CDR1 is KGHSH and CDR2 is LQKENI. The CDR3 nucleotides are TGTGCCAGCTCACCATCCAACAGGGAAGATTCACCCCTCCACTTT. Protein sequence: CASSPSNREDSPLHF.

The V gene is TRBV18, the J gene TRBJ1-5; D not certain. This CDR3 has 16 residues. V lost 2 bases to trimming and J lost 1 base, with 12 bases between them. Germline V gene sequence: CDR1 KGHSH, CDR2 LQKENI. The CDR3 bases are TGTGCCAGCTCACCAGAGGGTGGTGGGAGCAATCAGCCCCAGCATTTT. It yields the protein CASSPEGGGSNQPQHF.

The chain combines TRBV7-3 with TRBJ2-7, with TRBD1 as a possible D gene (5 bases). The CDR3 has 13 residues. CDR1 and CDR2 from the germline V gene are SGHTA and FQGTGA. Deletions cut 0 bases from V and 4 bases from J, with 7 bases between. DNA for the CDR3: TGTGCCAGCAGCTTAACGGGGCAGTACGAGCAGTACTTC. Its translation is CASSLTGQYEQYF.

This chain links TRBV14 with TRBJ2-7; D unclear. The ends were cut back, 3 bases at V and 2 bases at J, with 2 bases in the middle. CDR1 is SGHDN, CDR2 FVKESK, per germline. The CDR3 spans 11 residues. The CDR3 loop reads CASSQAYEQYF. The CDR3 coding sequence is TGTGCCAGCAGCCAGGCCTACGAGCAGTACTTC.

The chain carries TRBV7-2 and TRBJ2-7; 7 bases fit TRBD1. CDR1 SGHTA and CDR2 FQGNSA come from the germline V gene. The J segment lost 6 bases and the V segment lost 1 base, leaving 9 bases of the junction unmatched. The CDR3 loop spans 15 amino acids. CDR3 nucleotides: TGTGCCAGCAGCTTAGGGGGGACAGTAGTGCCCGAGCAGTACTTC. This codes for CASSLGGTVVPEQYF.

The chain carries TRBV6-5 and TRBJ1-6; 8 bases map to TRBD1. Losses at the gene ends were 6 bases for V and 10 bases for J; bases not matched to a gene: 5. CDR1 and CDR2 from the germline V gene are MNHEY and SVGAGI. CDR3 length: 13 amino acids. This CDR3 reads CASSTGGYSPLHF. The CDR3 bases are TGTGCCAGCAGCACAGGGGGATACTCACCCCTCCACTTT.

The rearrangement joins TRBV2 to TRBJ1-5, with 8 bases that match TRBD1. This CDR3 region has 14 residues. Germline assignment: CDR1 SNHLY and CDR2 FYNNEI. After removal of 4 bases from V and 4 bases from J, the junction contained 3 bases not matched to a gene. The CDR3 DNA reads TGTGCCAGCAGTGGGACAGGGCAGAATCAGCCCCAGCATTTT. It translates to CASSGTGQNQPQHF. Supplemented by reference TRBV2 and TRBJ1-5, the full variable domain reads EPEVTQTPSHQVTQMGQEVILRCVPISNHLYFYWYRQILGQKVEFLVSFYNNEISEKSEIFDDQFSVERPDGSNFTLKIRSTKLEDSAMYFCASSGTGQNQPQHFGDGTRLSIL.

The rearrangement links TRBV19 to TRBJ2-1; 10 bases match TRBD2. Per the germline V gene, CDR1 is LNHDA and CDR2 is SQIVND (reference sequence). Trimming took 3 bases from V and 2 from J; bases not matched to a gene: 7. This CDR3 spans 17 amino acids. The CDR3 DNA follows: TGTGCCAGTAGTATCCCGGCTAGCGGGGGACCCTACAATGAGCAGTTCTTC. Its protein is CASSIPASGGPYNEQFF. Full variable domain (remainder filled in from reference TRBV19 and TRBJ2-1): DGGITQSPKYLFRKEGQNVTLSCEQNLNHDAMYWYRQDPGQGLRLIYYSQIVNDFQKGDIAEGYSVSREKKESFPLTVTSAQKNPTAFYLCASSIPASGGPYNEQFFGPGTRLTVL.

CDR3 sequence reads: CASSKQGPTGELFF. The CDR3 nucleotides are TGTGCCAGCAGTAAACAGGGACCCACCGGGGAGCTGTTTTTT. The gene calls are TRBV2 and TRBJ2-2, with a possible D match to TRBD1 (6 bases). This CDR3 comprises 14 residues. The germline CDR1 and CDR2 sequences are SNHLY and FYNNEI. V gave up 5 bases and J gave up 4 bases, with 11 bases separating them. The whole variable domain, remainder taken from reference TRBV2 and TRBJ2-2, is EPEVTQTPSHQVTQMGQEVILRCVPISNHLYFYWYRQILGQKVEFLVSFYNNEISEKSEIFDDQFSVERPDGSNFTLKIRSTKLEDSAMYFCASSKQGPTGELFFGEGSRLTVL.

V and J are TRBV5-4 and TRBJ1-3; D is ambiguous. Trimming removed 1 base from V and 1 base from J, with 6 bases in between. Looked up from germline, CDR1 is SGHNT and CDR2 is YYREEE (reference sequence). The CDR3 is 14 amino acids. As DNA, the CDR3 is TGTGCCAGCAGCTTGTCGGGGTCTGGAAACACCATATATTTT. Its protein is CASSLSGSGNTIYF.

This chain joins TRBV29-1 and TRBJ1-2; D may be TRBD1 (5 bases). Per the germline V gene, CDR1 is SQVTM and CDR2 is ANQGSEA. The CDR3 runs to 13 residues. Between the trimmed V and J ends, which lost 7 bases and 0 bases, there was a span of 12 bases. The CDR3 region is CSGGTAPNYGYTF. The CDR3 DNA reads TGCAGCGGGGGGACGGCACCTAACTATGGCTACACCTTC.

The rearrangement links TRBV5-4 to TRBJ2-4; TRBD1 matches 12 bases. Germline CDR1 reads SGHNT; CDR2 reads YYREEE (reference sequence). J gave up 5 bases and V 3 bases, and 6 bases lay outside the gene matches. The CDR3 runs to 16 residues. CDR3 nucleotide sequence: TGTGCCAGCAGCTCCGGGACAGGGGGCCTAGAAAACATTCAGTACTTC. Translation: CASSSGTGGLENIQYF.

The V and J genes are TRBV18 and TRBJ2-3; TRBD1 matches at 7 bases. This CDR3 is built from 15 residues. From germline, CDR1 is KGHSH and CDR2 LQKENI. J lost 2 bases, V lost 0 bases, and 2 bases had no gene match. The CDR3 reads CASSPPGGFTDTQYF. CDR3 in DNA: TGTGCCAGCTCACCACCAGGGGGCTTCACAGATACGCAGTATTTT.

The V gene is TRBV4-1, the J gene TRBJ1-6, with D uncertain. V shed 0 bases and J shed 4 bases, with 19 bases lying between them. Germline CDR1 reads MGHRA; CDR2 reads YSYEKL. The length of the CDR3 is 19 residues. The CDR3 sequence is CASSQDGRAGVQYNSPLHF. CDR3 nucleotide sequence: TGCGCCAGCAGCCAAGACGGGCGGGCAGGAGTTCAATATAATTCACCCCTCCACTTT.